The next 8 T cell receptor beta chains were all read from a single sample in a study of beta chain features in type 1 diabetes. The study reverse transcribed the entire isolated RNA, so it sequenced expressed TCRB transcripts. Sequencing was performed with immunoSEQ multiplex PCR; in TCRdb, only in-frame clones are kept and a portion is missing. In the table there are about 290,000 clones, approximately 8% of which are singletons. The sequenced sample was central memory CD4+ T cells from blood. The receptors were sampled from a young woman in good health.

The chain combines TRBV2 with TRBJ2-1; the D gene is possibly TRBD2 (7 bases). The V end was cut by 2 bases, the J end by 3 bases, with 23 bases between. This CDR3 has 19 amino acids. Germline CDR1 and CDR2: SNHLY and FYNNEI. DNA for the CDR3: TGTGCCAGCAGTGAACTTGGGGTAGGGGGAGCGGGGTTCTACAATGAGCAGTTCTTC. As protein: CASSELGVGGAGFYNEQFF.

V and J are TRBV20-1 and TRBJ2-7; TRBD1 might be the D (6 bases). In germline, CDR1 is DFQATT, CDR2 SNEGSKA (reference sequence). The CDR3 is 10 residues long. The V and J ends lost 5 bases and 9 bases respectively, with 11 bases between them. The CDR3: CSALGRGQYF. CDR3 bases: TGCAGTGCTCTAGGCAGGGGGCAGTACTTC.

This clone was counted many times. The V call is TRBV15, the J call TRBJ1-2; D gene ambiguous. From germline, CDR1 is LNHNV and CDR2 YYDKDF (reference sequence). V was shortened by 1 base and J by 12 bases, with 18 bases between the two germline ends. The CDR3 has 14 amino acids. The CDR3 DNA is TGTGCCACCAGCAGAGCTGGAACGGCGGGCCCCCACACCTTC. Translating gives CATSRAGTAGPHTF.

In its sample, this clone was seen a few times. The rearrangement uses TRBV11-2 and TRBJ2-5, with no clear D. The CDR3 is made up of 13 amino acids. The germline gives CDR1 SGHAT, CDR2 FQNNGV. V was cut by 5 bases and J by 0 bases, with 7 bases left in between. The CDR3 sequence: CASSQGYQETQYF. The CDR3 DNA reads TGTGCCAGCAGCCAAGGGTACCAAGAGACCCAGTACTTC. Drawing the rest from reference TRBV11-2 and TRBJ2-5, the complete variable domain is EAGVAQSPRYKIIEKRQSVAFWCNPISGHATLYWYQQILGQGPKLLIQFQNNGVVDDSQLPKDRFSAERLKGVDSTLKIQPAKLEDSAVYLCASSQGYQETQYFGPGTRLLVL.

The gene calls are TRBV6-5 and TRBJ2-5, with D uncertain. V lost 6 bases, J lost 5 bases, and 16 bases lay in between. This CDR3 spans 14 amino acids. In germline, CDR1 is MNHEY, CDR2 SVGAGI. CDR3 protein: CASSSGVFSETQYF. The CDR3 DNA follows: TGTGCCAGCAGCTCTGGGGTATTCTCGGAGACCCAGTACTTC.

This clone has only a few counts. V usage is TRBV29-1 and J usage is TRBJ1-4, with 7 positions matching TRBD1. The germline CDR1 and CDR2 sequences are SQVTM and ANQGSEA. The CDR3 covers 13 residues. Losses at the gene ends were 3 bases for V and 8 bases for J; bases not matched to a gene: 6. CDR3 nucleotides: TGCAGCGTTGAGTTCAGAGGGGGCGAAAAACTGTTTTTT. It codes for CSVEFRGGEKLFF.

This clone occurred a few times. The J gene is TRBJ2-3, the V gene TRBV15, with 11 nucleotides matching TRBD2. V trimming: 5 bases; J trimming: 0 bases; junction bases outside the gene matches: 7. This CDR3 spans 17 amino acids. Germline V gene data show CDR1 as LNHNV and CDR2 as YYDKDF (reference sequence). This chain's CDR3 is CATSDTRLAGSTDTQYF. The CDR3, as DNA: TGTGCCACCAGCGACACAAGACTAGCGGGGAGCACAGATACGCAGTATTTT.

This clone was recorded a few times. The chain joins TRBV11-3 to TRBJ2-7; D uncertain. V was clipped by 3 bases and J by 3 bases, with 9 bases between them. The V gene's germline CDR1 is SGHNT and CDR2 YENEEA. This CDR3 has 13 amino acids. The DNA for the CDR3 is TGTGCCAGCAGCTTTGGGTATAGCTACGAGCAGTACTTC. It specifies CASSFGYSYEQYF.